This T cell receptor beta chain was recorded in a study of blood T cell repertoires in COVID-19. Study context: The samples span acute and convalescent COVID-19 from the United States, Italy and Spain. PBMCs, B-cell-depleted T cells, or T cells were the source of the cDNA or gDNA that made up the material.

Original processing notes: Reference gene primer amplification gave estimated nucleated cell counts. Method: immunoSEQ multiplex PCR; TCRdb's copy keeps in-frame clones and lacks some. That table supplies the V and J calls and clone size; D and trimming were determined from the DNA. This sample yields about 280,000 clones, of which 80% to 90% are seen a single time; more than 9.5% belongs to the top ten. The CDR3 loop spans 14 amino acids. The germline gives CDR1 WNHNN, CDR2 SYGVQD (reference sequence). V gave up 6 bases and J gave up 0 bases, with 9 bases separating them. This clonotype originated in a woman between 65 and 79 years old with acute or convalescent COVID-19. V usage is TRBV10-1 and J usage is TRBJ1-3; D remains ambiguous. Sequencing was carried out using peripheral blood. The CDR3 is CASRRVDSGNTIYF. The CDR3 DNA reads TGCGCCAGCAGGCGGGTGGACTCTGGAAACACCATATATTTT.